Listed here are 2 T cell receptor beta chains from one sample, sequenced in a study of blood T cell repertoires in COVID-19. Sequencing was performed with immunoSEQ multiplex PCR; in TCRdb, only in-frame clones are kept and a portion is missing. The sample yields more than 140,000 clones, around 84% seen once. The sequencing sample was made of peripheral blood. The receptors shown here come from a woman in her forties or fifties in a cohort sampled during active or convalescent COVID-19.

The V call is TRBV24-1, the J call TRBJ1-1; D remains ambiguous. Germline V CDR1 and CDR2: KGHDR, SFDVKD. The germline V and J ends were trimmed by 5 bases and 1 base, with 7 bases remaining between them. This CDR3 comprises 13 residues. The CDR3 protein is CATSAGGNTEAFF. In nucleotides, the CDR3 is TGTGCCACCAGTGCAGGAGGGAACACTGAAGCTTTCTTT.

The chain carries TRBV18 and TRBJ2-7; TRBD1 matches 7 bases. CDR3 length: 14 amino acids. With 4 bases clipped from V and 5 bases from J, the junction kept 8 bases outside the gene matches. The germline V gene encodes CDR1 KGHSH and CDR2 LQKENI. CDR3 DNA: TGTGCCAGCTCACGACAGGGTCCGTTAAACGAGCAGTACTTC. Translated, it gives CASSRQGPLNEQYF.